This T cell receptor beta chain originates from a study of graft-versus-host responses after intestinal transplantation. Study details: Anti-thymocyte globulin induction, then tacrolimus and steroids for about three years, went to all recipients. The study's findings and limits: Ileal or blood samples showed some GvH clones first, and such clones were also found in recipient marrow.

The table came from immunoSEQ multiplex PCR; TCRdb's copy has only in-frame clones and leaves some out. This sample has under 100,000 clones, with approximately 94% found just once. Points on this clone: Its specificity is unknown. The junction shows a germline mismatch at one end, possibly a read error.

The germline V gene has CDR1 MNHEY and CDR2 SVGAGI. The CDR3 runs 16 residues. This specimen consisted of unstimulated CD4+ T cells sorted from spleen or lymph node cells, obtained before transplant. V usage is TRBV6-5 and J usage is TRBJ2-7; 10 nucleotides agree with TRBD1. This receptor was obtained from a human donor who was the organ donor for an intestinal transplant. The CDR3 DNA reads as TGTGCCAGCAATTACCGACAGGGGGCGCCCCTATACGAGCAGTACTTC. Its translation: CASNYRQGAPLYEQYF.